The 16 T cell receptor beta chains given below trace back to one sample, sequenced in a study of blood T cell repertoires in COVID-19. TCRdb's table, derived via immunoSEQ multiplex PCR, lists solely in-frame clones and lacks some. The sample lists more than 50,000 clones; approximately 78% were seen once. Sample: peripheral blood. All receptors come from a human donor in a cohort sampled during active COVID-19.

V gene TRBV5-5 combines with J gene TRBJ1-5; the D gene is possibly TRBD1 (6 bases). CDR3 length: 15 amino acids. The V gene's germline CDR1 is SGHKS and CDR2 YYEKEE (reference sequence). Trimming cost V 0 bases and J 0 bases, with 7 bases left between them. CDR3 region: CASSLGDISNQPQHF. CDR3 bases: TGTGCCAGCAGCTTGGGGGACATTAGCAATCAGCCCCAGCATTTT.

This clone was recorded a few times. This chain uses TRBV5-1 with TRBJ2-5, with TRBD2 identical over 7 bases. CDR1 and CDR2 from the germline V gene are SGHRS and YFSETQ. Trimming at V came to 4 bases and at J to 3 bases, leaving 6 bases not matched to a gene. The CDR3 sequence is 14 residues long. CDR3 in amino acids: CASSGLVGEETQYF. The CDR3, as DNA: TGCGCCAGCAGCGGACTAGTCGGCGAAGAGACCCAGTACTTC.

This clone was observed a handful of times. V and J are TRBV7-8 and TRBJ1-6; D call uncertain. Germline V gene sequence: CDR1 SGHVS, CDR2 FQNEAQ. Trimming shortened V by 2 bases and J by 7 bases, and 12 bases separated the two germline ends. This CDR3 is 15 amino acids long. The CDR3 protein is CASSLLQSWNSPLHF. The CDR3, as DNA: TGTGCCAGCAGCTTACTACAGAGCTGGAATTCACCCCTCCACTTT. Combining the CDR3 with reference TRBV7-8 and TRBJ1-6 gives the whole variable domain GAGVSQSPRYKVAKRGQDVALRCDPISGHVSLFWYQQALGQGPEFLTYFQNEAQLDKSGLPSDRFFAERPEGSVSTLKIQRTQQEDSAVYLCASSLLQSWNSPLHFGNGTRLTVT.

The chain combines TRBV27 with TRBJ1-4; TRBD1 agrees at 9 bases. The CDR3 contains 14 residues. The V gene end was trimmed by 5 bases and the J gene end by 2 bases; junction bases not matched to a gene: 0. Germline assignment: CDR1 MNHEY and CDR2 SMNVEV (reference sequence). In DNA form, the CDR3 reads TGTGCCAGCAGTGGGACAGGGACTAATGAAAAACTGTTTTTT. Its translation: CASSGTGTNEKLFF.

The chain is built from TRBV24-1 and TRBJ2-1; TRBD2 matches 12 bases. Germline loops: CDR1 KGHDR, CDR2 SFDVKD. The CDR3 is made up of 18 amino acids. Unmatched junction bases numbered 16, after V lost 5 bases and J lost 9 bases. CDR3 residues: CATSALERASGGALEQFF. The CDR3 DNA reads as TGTGCCACCAGTGCCCTCGAGAGGGCTAGCGGGGGGGCCCTTGAGCAGTTCTTC.

The chain is built from TRBV6-5 and TRBJ2-2, with a possible D match to TRBD1 (6 bases). Looked up from germline, CDR1 is MNHEY and CDR2 is SVGAGI. Trimming cost V 6 bases and J 3 bases, with 11 bases left between them. CDR3 length: 14 residues. The CDR3 loop is CASSQQGYTGELFF. CDR3 bases: TGTGCCAGCAGCCAACAGGGTTACACCGGGGAGCTGTTTTTT.

This clone was detected only once. The chain employs TRBV9 and TRBJ1-3; maybe TRBD1 (5 bases). The germline CDR1 and CDR2 sequences are SGDLS and YYNGEE. V dropped 3 bases and J dropped 2 bases, with 15 bases sitting between them. This CDR3 comprises 16 residues. The CDR3 reads CASSAPGGSTGNTIYF. Written as DNA, the CDR3 is TGTGCCAGCAGCGCCCCGGGGGGTTCGACTGGAAACACCATATATTTT.

This clone has just a few counts. CDR3 loop: CAWSGLAGSRDTQYF. DNA for the CDR3: TGTGCCTGGAGTGGGCTAGCGGGGAGCCGTGATACGCAGTATTTT. The chain combines TRBV30 with TRBJ2-3, with TRBD2 matching 9 bases. J lost 6 bases, V lost 1 base, and 8 bases had no gene match. CDR1 is GTSNPN and CDR2 is SVGIG in the germline V gene (reference sequence). This CDR3 is 15 amino acids long.

The chain couples TRBV2 to TRBJ2-5; TRBD2 matches 14 bases. Germline V CDR1 and CDR2: SNHLY, FYNNEI. This CDR3 has 16 amino acids. After removal of 4 bases from V and 2 bases from J, the junction contained 3 bases not matched to a gene. The CDR3 protein is CASSVGTSGSQETQYF. The CDR3, as DNA: TGTGCCAGCAGTGTCGGGACTAGCGGGAGTCAAGAGACCCAGTACTTC.

The J gene is TRBJ2-3, the V gene TRBV7-6, with 10 bases identical to TRBD2. There are 16 residues in the CDR3. Germline V CDR1 and CDR2: SGHVS, FNYEAQ. With V trimmed by 2 bases and J by 9 bases, 11 bases remained unmatched. CDR3 sequence reads: CASSLQLAGAGDTQYF. CDR3 bases: TGTGCCAGCAGCTTACAGCTAGCGGGGGCCGGTGACACGCAGTATTTT.

This chain joins TRBV5-5 and TRBJ2-2, with TRBD1 identical over 8 bases. Germline V CDR1 and CDR2: SGHKS, YYEKEE (reference sequence). The CDR3 runs to 16 residues. V lost 4 bases, J lost 10 bases, and 15 bases stayed unmatched. The CDR3 spells CASSRPPGQGKEELFF. CDR3 coding DNA: TGTGCCAGCAGCCGACCCCCCGGACAGGGAAAGGAGGAGCTGTTTTTT.

This clone is medium-sized in the sample. The CDR3: CASSDVGLKGEKLFF. The CDR3 bases are TGTGCCAGCAGTGATGTGGGGCTGAAAGGTGAAAAACTGTTTTTT. The chain uses TRBV2 and TRBJ1-4, with TRBD1 as a possible D gene (5 bases). Germline V lookup: CDR1 SNHLY, CDR2 FYNNEI. The length of the CDR3 is 15 residues. The V and J ends lost 3 bases and 7 bases respectively, with 15 bases between them.

The genes are TRBV5-1 and TRBJ2-7; 7 nucleotides match TRBD1. Germline trimming cut 4 bases from V and 2 bases from J; bases unmatched to any gene: 6. The germline V gene has CDR1 SGHRS and CDR2 YFSETQ. CDR3 length: 14 residues. The CDR3 sequence is CASSPRQGAYEQYF. The CDR3 coding sequence is TGCGCCAGCAGCCCCCGGCAGGGGGCCTACGAGCAGTACTTC.

The chain combines TRBV19 with TRBJ2-2, with 9 bases lining up with TRBD2. Germline V gene data show CDR1 as LNHDA and CDR2 as SQIVND (reference sequence). CDR3 length: 14 residues. V lost 7 bases, J lost 9 bases, and 9 bases stayed unmatched. DNA of the CDR3: TGTGCCAGTAATGGCGGGGGGGCTTCTCGGGAGCTGTTTTTT. This gives the protein CASNGGGASRELFF.

J is TRBJ2-1 and V is TRBV6-1; 9 bases align to TRBD2. In germline, CDR1 is MNHNS, CDR2 SASEGT. With 1 base clipped from V and 4 bases from J, the junction kept 5 bases outside the gene matches. This CDR3 spans 16 amino acids. The CDR3 sequence is CASSEEASGVYNEQFF. CDR3 nucleotide sequence: TGTGCCAGCAGTGAAGAAGCTAGCGGGGTTTACAATGAGCAGTTCTTC.

The V gene is TRBV3-1 (or the pseudogene TRBV3-2), the J gene TRBJ2-5; 10 bases line up with TRBD1. CDR1 and CDR2 (germline): LGHDT, YNNKEL (reference sequence). The V and J ends lost 0 bases and 0 bases, in that order; junction bases with no gene match: 4. This CDR3 has 17 amino acids. This chain's CDR3 is CASSQDRQGAYQETQYF. In nucleotides, the CDR3 is TGTGCCAGCAGCCAAGATCGACAGGGGGCGTACCAAGAGACCCAGTACTTC.